What follows is one T cell receptor (beta chain) and its context. Its cognate antigen is unknown. V lost 6 bases and J lost 7; bases outside the gene matches: 6. Germline V gene lookup returns CDR1 SNHLY and CDR2 FYNNEI. CDR3 length: 13 residues. The data were taken from a study of T cell repertoires in cytomegalovirus infection. Findings of the study overall: Carriers of CMV plus the relevant HLA were identified by cumulative public TCR beta family frequency.

Via MiXCR, TCRdb re-called the reads, giving one row per CDR3 protein. The data show under 200,000 distinct CDR3 sequences, 28% seen once. This sequence was found in a human donor in good health (CMV status not recorded). Some clones in this sample may be carry-over from other donors' samples. The specimen was PBMCs. This sequence joins TRBV2 and TRBJ1-1, with 9 bases that match TRBD1. CDR3 DNA sequence: TGTGCCAGCAGGGGGACAGGGTTGGGTGAAGCTTTCTTT. Translating gives CASRGTGLGEAFF. Together with reference TRBV2 and TRBJ1-1, the CDR3 gives the full variable domain: EPEVTQTPSHQVTQMGQEVILRCVPISNHLYFYWYRQILGQKVEFLVSFYNNEISEKSEIFDDQFSVERPDGSNFTLKIRSTKLEDSAMYFCASRGTGLGEAFFGQGTRLTVV.